This TCR beta chain stems from a study of neoadjuvant anti-PD-1 for oral cavity cancer. Study-wide background: Non-progressing patients received a fourth nivolumab dose near day 43, then surgery on days 50-56. Study outcomes and limitations: Each response group had just a few patients in TCR analyses.

Six replicates per PBMC sample, mostly from around 500 ng of genomic DNA. The method was immunoSEQ multiplex PCR; TCRdb's version includes in-frame clones alone and lacks a portion of them. The table includes 6,000 to 7,500 clones, over 60% detected once. These newly diagnosed stage II-IVA oral cavity squamous cell carcinoma patients had no prior systemic or radiation treatment. Germline CDR1 and CDR2: SNHLY and FYNNEI. V was trimmed by 2 bases and J by 6 bases, leaving 14 bases between them. This CDR3 has 16 residues. This clone appeared a few times. Its antigen is as yet unknown. This clonotype was obtained from a person aged 35 to 85 with oral cavity squamous cell carcinoma. The sample here was PBMCs, taken before nivolumab (anti-PD-1) treatment. The chain uses TRBV2 and TRBJ1-6, with no clear D. CDR3 region: CASSEMAAETNSPLHF. CDR3 in DNA: TGTGCCAGCAGTGAAATGGCAGCAGAGACTAATTCACCCCTCCACTTT. The complete variable domain, with remaining parts taken from reference TRBV2 and TRBJ1-6, reads EPEVTQTPSHQVTQMGQEVILRCVPISNHLYFYWYRQILGQKVEFLVSFYNNEISEKSEIFDDQFSVERPDGSNFTLKIRSTKLEDSAMYFCASSEMAAETNSPLHFGNGTRLTVT.